These 26 T cell receptor beta chains share one sample of origin, sequenced in a study of blood T cell repertoires in COVID-19. Measured with immunoSEQ multiplex PCR; TCRdb has only the in-frame clones, and not every one. The sample holds around 200,000 clones, around 75% seen once. The sample was peripheral blood. The origin of the receptors is a human donor in a cohort sampled during active COVID-19.

This clone appeared once. This sequence joins TRBV28 and TRBJ2-7, with a tentative D call TRBD2 (5 bases). V dropped 3 bases and J dropped 4 bases, with 19 bases sitting between them. This CDR3 has 16 residues. Germline CDR1 reads MDHEN; CDR2 reads SYDVKM. The CDR3, as DNA: TGTGCCAGCAGTTTCCGTAGCGCCAAATCCCCATACGAGCAGTACTTC. Residues: CASSFRSAKSPYEQYF.

This chain connects TRBV6-6 to TRBJ2-7, with D perhaps TRBD1 (8 bases). CDR3 length equals 14 residues. The V end lost 6 bases, the J end lost 2 bases, and 14 bases lay between the germline ends. Germline CDR1 is MNHNY and CDR2 is SVGAGI (reference sequence). Here the CDR3 reads CASRQTGGAYEQYF. The CDR3, as DNA: TGTGCCAGCAGGCAAACAGGGGGGGCCTACGAGCAGTACTTC.

This chain links TRBV6-1 with TRBJ2-7; 7 bases agree with TRBD1. Germline CDR1 MNHNS, CDR2 SASEGT. The CDR3 runs to 18 residues. V gave up 4 bases and J gave up 1 base; unmatched junction bases: 16. The CDR3 loop reads CASSVWVPTGDSSYEQYF. The CDR3 coding sequence is TGTGCCAGCAGTGTTTGGGTCCCAACAGGGGACAGTTCCTACGAGCAGTACTTC.

This chain connects TRBV19 to TRBJ2-5, with 13 bases matching TRBD2. Germline CDR1 is LNHDA and CDR2 is SQIVND (reference sequence). The CDR3 is 15 amino acids. V shed 5 bases and J 5 bases; nucleotides not matched to a gene: 5. CDR3 in amino acids: CASSPGLAGVETQYF. As DNA, the CDR3 is TGTGCCAGTAGTCCTGGACTAGCGGGAGTGGAGACCCAGTACTTC.

This chain joins TRBV4-3 and TRBJ1-5, with TRBD1 matching 9 bases. Looked up from germline, CDR1 is LGHNA and CDR2 is YSLEER. Trimming at V came to 0 bases and at J to 2 bases, leaving 8 bases not matched to a gene. The CDR3 totals 18 residues. CDR3 in DNA: TGCGCCAGCAGCCAAGAGCCACCCCGGACAGGGGGCAATCAGCCCCAGCATTTT. Translated: CASSQEPPRTGGNQPQHF.

The genes are TRBV7-2 and TRBJ2-7; D possibly corresponds to TRBD1 (7 bases). The V end was cut by 5 bases, the J end by 0 bases, with 17 bases between. The germline CDR1 and CDR2 sequences are SGHTA and FQGNSA. The CDR3 loop spans 16 amino acids. CDR3 bases: TGTGCCAGCAGCCTTATCTCCCAGGGGGGCTCCTACGAGCAGTACTTC. Protein sequence: CASSLISQGGSYEQYF.

The chain combines TRBV5-4 with TRBJ2-5; D may be TRBD2 (6 bases). The CDR3 is 16 residues long. V lost 4 bases to trimming and J lost 4 bases, with 20 bases between them. CDR1 SGHNT and CDR2 YYREEE come from the germline V gene (reference sequence). The chain's CDR3 is CASSPLGAGNRETQYF. The CDR3 bases are TGTGCCAGCAGCCCCCTAGGGGCGGGAAATAGAGAGACCCAGTACTTC.

This chain joins TRBV18 and TRBJ2-1, with TRBD2 matching over 14 bases. The trim removed 3 bases at V and 9 bases at J, leaving 10 bases unmatched. Germline V gene data show CDR1 as KGHSH and CDR2 as LQKENI. The CDR3 has 17 residues. The CDR3 region is CASSPPTSGRGLGEQFF. The CDR3 bases are TGTGCCAGCTCACCCCCGACTAGCGGGAGGGGATTGGGTGAGCAGTTCTTC.

The genes are TRBV6-6 and TRBJ2-7; 7 nucleotides match TRBD1. Germline CDR1 is MNHNY and CDR2 is SVGAGI (reference sequence). V shed 7 bases and J 3 bases; nucleotides not matched to a gene: 3. This CDR3 comprises 12 residues. This CDR3 is CASIRDSYEQYF. The CDR3 DNA reads TGTGCCAGCATCCGGGACAGCTACGAGCAGTACTTC.

The chain employs TRBV25-1 and TRBJ2-5; no clear D. This CDR3 contains 12 residues. V was trimmed by 9 bases and J by 7 bases, leaving 15 bases between them. CDR1 and CDR2 from the germline V gene are MGHDK and SYGVNS. CDR3 in amino acids: CASQRPTGTQYF. CDR3 nucleotide sequence: TGTGCCAGTCAGCGCCCCACGGGGACCCAGTACTTC. The full variable domain, in which reference TRBV25-1 and TRBJ2-5 provide the parts outside the CDR3, is EADIYQTPRYLVIGTGKKITLECSQTMGHDKMYWYQQDPGMELHLIHYSYGVNSTEKGDLSSESTVSRIRTEHFPLTLESARPSHTSQYLCASQRPTGTQYFGPGTRLLVL.

In this sample, this clone turned up a few times. The gene calls are TRBV29-1 and TRBJ1-1; D call uncertain. The CDR3 runs to 12 residues. V was shortened by 6 bases and J by 1 base, with 9 bases between the two germline ends. CDR1 and CDR2 from the germline V gene are SQVTM and ANQGSEA. CDR3 residues: CSVGSRNTEAFF. In nucleotides, the CDR3 is TGCAGCGTCGGTTCTCGGAACACTGAAGCTTTCTTT. Complete variable domain (other parts from reference TRBV29-1 and TRBJ1-1): SAVISQKPSRDICQRGTSLTIQCQVDSQVTMMFWYRQQPGQSLTLIATANQGSEATYESGFVIDKFPISRPNLTFSTLTVSNMSPEDSSIYLCSVGSRNTEAFFGQGTRLTVV.

The V and J genes are TRBV6-6 and TRBJ2-7, with no clear D. CDR3 length equals 17 residues. From germline, CDR1 is MNHNY and CDR2 SVGAGI (reference sequence). V lost 5 bases, J lost 0 bases, and 20 bases lay in between. The CDR3 nucleotides are TGTGCCAGCAGTCCCCTCGGAGTCGACTCTAGCTCCTACGAGCAGTACTTC. Protein: CASSPLGVDSSSYEQYF.

This clone was counted once. This chain links TRBV5-1 with TRBJ2-3; 9 bases are shared with TRBD2. V shed 2 bases and J 3 bases; nucleotides not matched to a gene: 4. Per germline, CDR1 SGHRS and CDR2 YFSETQ. This CDR3 contains 15 residues. CDR3 amino acids: CASSLLAGATDTQYF. The CDR3 DNA reads as TGCGCCAGCAGCTTATTAGCGGGAGCTACAGATACGCAGTATTTT.

The rearrangement joins TRBV29-1 to TRBJ2-7, with 12 nucleotides matching TRBD2. Germline CDR1 reads SQVTM; CDR2 reads ANQGSEA. V was pared by 6 bases and J by 7 bases, with 13 bases of the junction left unmatched. The CDR3 consists of 15 residues. This CDR3 is CSVLQPSGRVSEQYF. The CDR3 bases are TGCAGCGTCCTCCAGCCTAGCGGGAGGGTTAGTGAGCAGTACTTC.

This chain uses TRBV7-9 with TRBJ2-2; a weak D match, TRBD1 (6 bases). The CDR3 consists of 15 residues. In germline, CDR1 is SEHNR, CDR2 FQNEAQ (reference sequence). The V and J ends lost 1 base and 6 bases respectively, with 12 bases between them. CDR3 DNA: TGTGCCAGCAGCTTAGTAGCAGGGGAAGCCGGGGAGCTGTTTTTT. Its translation is CASSLVAGEAGELFF. Full variable domain (missing parts from reference TRBV7-9 and TRBJ2-2): DTGVSQNPRHKITKRGQNVTFRCDPISEHNRLYWYRQTLGQGPEFLTYFQNEAQLEKSRLLSDRFSAERPKGSFSTLEIQRTEQGDSAMYLCASSLVAGEAGELFFGEGSRLTVL.

This chain connects TRBV27 to TRBJ1-5, with D possibly matching TRBD1 (6 bases). The CDR3 consists of 14 residues. Trimming shortened V by 5 bases and J by 6 bases, and 14 bases separated the two germline ends. CDR1 is MNHEY, CDR2 SMNVEV, per germline (reference sequence). This chain's CDR3 is CASSPTGSGQPQHF. In DNA, the CDR3 is TGTGCCAGCAGTCCTACAGGGAGCGGTCAGCCCCAGCATTTT.

The V gene is TRBV28, the J gene TRBJ1-2; 7 bases are a match to TRBD1. From germline, CDR1 is MDHEN and CDR2 SYDVKM. The CDR3 covers 14 residues. The V segment lost 2 bases and the J segment 4 bases; nucleotides outside the gene matches: 4. The CDR3 sequence is CASSLTGQIYGYTF. DNA of the CDR3: TGTGCCAGCAGTTTAACGGGACAGATCTATGGCTACACCTTC.

The genes are TRBV14 and TRBJ2-1; weak D call: TRBD2 (5 bases). V dropped 0 bases and J dropped 3 bases, with 9 bases sitting between them. The CDR3 loop spans 15 amino acids. Germline V lookup: CDR1 SGHDN, CDR2 FVKESK. The DNA for the CDR3 is TGTGCCAGCAGCCAAGACGCCCGGGACTACAATGAGCAGTTCTTC. This sequence encodes CASSQDARDYNEQFF.

The chain employs TRBV7-8 and TRBJ2-6; the match to TRBD2 covers 13 bases. Germline CDR1 and CDR2: SGHVS and FQNEAQ. V shed 5 bases, J shed 2 bases, and the junction held 3 bases outside the gene matches. This CDR3 has 17 residues. The CDR3 spells CASSAGLAGAGANVLTF. CDR3 coding DNA: TGTGCCAGCAGCGCCGGACTAGCGGGAGCTGGGGCCAACGTCCTGACTTTC.

This clone has a handful of counts. The J gene is TRBJ2-7, the V gene TRBV5-4; perhaps TRBD2 as D (5 bases). Germline V CDR1 and CDR2: SGHNT, YYREEE (reference sequence). The CDR3 contains 14 residues. Trimming left V 2 bases short and J 4 bases short, with 13 bases between. This CDR3 reads CASSFSGYGYEQYF. The CDR3 coding sequence is TGTGCCAGCAGCTTCAGCGGCTATGGGTACGAGCAGTACTTC.

The chain has TRBV5-1 and TRBJ2-3, with D perhaps matching TRBD2 (7 bases). There are 14 residues in the CDR3. The V end lost 6 bases, the J end lost 8 bases, and 19 bases lay between the germline ends. Germline lookup yields CDR1 SGHRS and CDR2 YFSETQ. The CDR3: CASMTGLGSVTQYF. Written as DNA, the CDR3 is TGCGCCAGCATGACAGGACTAGGTTCGGTTACGCAGTATTTT.

This chain links TRBV29-1 with TRBJ2-3, with 9 nucleotides matching TRBD2. The junction had 9 bases not matched to a gene; V was cut back by 4 bases and J by 4 bases. CDR1 and CDR2 (germline): SQVTM, ANQGSEA. This CDR3 is built from 15 residues. CDR3: CSVGGASGISDTQYF. CDR3 nucleotide sequence: TGCAGCGTTGGAGGGGCTAGCGGGATTTCAGATACGCAGTATTTT.

The genes are TRBV28 and TRBJ2-7, with 8 bases lining up with TRBD1. J gave up 2 bases and V 6 bases, and 9 bases lay outside the gene matches. The germline V gene encodes CDR1 MDHEN and CDR2 SYDVKM. This CDR3 spans 15 amino acids. CDR3 bases: TGTGCCAGCAGACATGACAGGGGCGAAGCCTACGAGCAGTACTTC. This translates into CASRHDRGEAYEQYF.

On this clone: One base away lies a much larger clone, so this may be a sequencing read error. Other DNA sequences in the sample encode the same CDR3. The chain has TRBV4-3 and TRBJ2-7, with 8 bases fitting TRBD1. CDR3 length: 14 amino acids. Germline CDR1 LGHNA, CDR2 YSLEER. With V trimmed by 3 bases and J by 5 bases, 6 bases remained unmatched. Written as DNA, the CDR3 is TGCGCCAGCAGCCAGAGGCAGGGGGCCCACGAGCAGTACTTC. It translates to CASSQRQGAHEQYF.

The gene calls are TRBV28 and TRBJ2-1, with TRBD2 identical over 11 bases. The CDR3 is 17 residues long. After removal of 2 bases from V and 4 bases from J, the junction contained 7 bases not matched to a gene. Germline CDR1 reads MDHEN; CDR2 reads SYDVKM. CDR3 DNA sequence: TGTGCCAGCAGTTTAGTTAGCGGGAGGGCCGGTTACAATGAGCAGTTCTTC. It specifies CASSLVSGRAGYNEQFF.

The V gene is TRBV20-1, the J gene TRBJ1-5, with D tentatively TRBD1 (5 bases). Germline values: CDR1 DFQATT, CDR2 SNEGSKA (reference sequence). The CDR3 spans 14 residues. Between the trimmed V and J ends, which lost 3 bases and 2 bases, there was a span of 11 bases. CDR3 DNA sequence: TGCAGTGCTAGTACGGGGGAGGGCAATCAGCCCCAGCATTTT. Protein: CSASTGEGNQPQHF.